This TCR beta chain was obtained from a study of blood T cell repertoires in COVID-19. Per the authors' pipeline: Nucleated cell number was recorded as an estimate derived from reference gene primer amplification. Only in-frame clones appear in the TCRdb table, and some are missing; sequencing was by immunoSEQ multiplex PCR. Clonal size and the V and J genes are those of that table, whereas D and trimming came from the DNA. The profile shows roughly 260,000 clones, around nine tenths of them singletons. Germline CDR1 reads LNHDA; CDR2 reads SQIVND (reference sequence). V shed 4 bases and J 1 base; nucleotides not matched to a gene: 10. The CDR3 is 17 residues long. The count of this clone is one.

The chain links TRBV19 to TRBJ1-5; 7 bases match TRBD1. The receptor's source is a man aged 35-49 years who had recovered from COVID-19. Sequencing used peripheral blood. CDR3 DNA: TGTGCCAGTAGTACCCCAGGGACAGTTAGAAGCAATCAGCCCCAGCATTTT. Its protein product is CASSTPGTVRSNQPQHF.